This T cell receptor (beta chain) was captured by sequencing in a study of CD8 T cells in ankylosing spondylitis. Whole-study results and caveats: A motif in TCR beta, a set of about eight highly homologous variants, appeared characteristic of ankylosing spondylitis blood.

TCRdb recomputed calls from the 5' RACE reads with MiXCR, one row per CDR3 protein. The table includes 150,000 to 200,000 distinct CDR3 sequences, roughly 30% detected once. Germline assignment: CDR1 MGHRA and CDR2 YSYEKL. The length of the CDR3 is 15 residues. Trimming removed 0 bases from V and 3 bases from J, with 12 bases in between. Regarding this clonotype: Its antigen is unidentified.

The chain joins TRBV4-1 to TRBJ2-7; D may be TRBD1 (5 bases). Sequencing was performed on synovial fluid, either unsorted or a sorted T cell fraction (not recorded which). The receptor was isolated from a male donor with ankylosing spondylitis. The CDR3 sequence is CASSQEFQGIYEQYF. CDR3 nucleotides: TGCGCCAGCAGCCAAGAATTCCAGGGTATCTACGAGCAGTACTTC.